The TCR beta chain described here comes from a study of Graves' ophthalmopathy and Graves' hyperthyroidism. RNA transcripts yielded amplified TCR beta CDR3 regions. Following a first-round RT-PCR that used HTBI primers, a second-round multiplex PCR was carried out. TCRdb called the multiplex PCR reads again in MiXCR, with one record for every CDR3 protein. The profile shows more than 300,000 distinct CDR3 sequences, approximately 15% of them singletons. Comment on this clonotype: A much larger clone sits a single nucleotide away, making a read error possible.

Germline V gene lookup returns CDR1 SGHNT and CDR2 YENEEA. CDR3 length equals 14 residues. Sequenced sample: peripheral blood. The J gene is TRBJ1-1, the V gene TRBV11-3, with D perhaps TRBD1 (5 bases). The receptor comes from a woman aged 18-29 years with stable Graves' hyperthyroidism. CDR3 in amino acids: CASSPGWGNTEACF. The CDR3 DNA sequence: TGTGCCAGCAGCCCCGGTTGGGGGAACACTGAAGCTTGCTTT. The full variable domain, rest sourced from reference TRBV11-3 and TRBJ1-1, is EAGVVQSPRYKIIEKKQPVAFWCNPISGHNTLYWYLQNLGQGPELLIRYENEEAVDDSQLPKDRFSAERLKGVDSTLKIQPAELGDSAVYLCASSPGWGNTEACFGQGTRLTVV.